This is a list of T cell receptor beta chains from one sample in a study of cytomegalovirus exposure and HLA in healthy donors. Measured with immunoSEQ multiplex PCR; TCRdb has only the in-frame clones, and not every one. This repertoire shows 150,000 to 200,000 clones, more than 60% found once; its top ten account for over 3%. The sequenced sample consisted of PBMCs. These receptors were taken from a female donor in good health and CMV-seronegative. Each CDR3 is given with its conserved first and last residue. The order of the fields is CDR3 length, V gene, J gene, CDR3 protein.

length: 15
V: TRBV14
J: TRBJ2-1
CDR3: CASSQGLAGGYEQFF

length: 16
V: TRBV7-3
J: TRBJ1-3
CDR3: CASSHNGTGDGNTIYF

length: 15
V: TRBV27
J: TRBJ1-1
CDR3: CASSARTGGITEAFF

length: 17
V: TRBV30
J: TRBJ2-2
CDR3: CAWSVQDRGPNTGELFF

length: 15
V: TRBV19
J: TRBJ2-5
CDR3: CASSTQGQGQGNQYF

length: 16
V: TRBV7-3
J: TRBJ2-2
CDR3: CASSLGLAGGTGELFF

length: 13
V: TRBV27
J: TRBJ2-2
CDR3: CASSLLRTGELFF

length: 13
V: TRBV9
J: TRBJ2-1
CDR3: CASSVVAGYEQFF

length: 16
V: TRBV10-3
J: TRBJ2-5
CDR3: CAISGRVAETGETQYF

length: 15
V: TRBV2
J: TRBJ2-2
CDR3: CASRRQGANTGELFF

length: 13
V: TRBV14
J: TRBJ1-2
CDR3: CASRLGGGVGYTF

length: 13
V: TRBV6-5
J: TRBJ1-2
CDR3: CASSQGQFYGYTF

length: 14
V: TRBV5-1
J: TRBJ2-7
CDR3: CASSFETGPYEQYF

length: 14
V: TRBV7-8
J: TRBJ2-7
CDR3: CASSPRVAGYEQYF

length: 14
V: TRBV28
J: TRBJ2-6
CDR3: CASSGGAGANVLTF

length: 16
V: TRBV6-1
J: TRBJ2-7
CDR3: CASSGTGGARFYEQYF

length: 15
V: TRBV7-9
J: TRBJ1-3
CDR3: CASSSRTGAGNTIYF

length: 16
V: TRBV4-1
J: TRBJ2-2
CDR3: CASRTSGGADTGELFF

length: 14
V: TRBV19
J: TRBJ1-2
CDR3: CASSPSGPSYGYTF

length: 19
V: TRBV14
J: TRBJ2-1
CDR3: CASSRKERGTKGFIYEQFF

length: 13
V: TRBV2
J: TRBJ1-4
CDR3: CASSVRDSEKLFF

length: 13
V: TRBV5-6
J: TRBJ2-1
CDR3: CASSLARVGEQFF

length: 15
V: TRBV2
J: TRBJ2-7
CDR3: CASSDLSGGDYEQYF

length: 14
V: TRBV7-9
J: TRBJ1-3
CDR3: CASSLREGAYTIYF

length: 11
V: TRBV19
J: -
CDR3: CASRSAGEQYF

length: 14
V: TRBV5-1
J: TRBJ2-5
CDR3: CASSRGTSDETQYF

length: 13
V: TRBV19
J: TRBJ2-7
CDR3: CASSPPGGSEQYF

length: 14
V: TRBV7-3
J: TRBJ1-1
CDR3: CASSFGQGNTEAFF

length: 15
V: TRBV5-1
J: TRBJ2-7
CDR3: CASSLGTGVMDEQYF

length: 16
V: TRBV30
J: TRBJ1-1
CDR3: CAWSGQGARGGTEAFF

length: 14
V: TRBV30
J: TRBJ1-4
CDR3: CAWSVTGFNEKLFF

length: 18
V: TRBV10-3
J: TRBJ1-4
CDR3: CAIRGTGTGAETNEKLFF

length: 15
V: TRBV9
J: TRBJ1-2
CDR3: CASSARQGAIGGYTF

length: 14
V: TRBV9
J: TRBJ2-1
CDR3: CASSVGTESNEQFF